This record looks at one TCR beta chain sequence and its context. This record belongs to a study of Ad26.COV2.S vaccination and SARS-CoV-2 variants. The protocol was immunoSEQ multiplex PCR, while the TCRdb copy is restricted to in-frame clones and leaves out a portion. The data hold around 300,000 clones, with 90% observed a single time. This CDR3 region has 16 residues. J gave up 1 base and V 2 bases, and 5 bases lay outside the gene matches. CDR1 and CDR2 (germline): SGHVS, FNYEAQ. This sample's treatment: 15 to 20 received Ad26.COV2.S at low or high dose, single or two shots; about 5 received placebo; per-sample allocation not given. Repertoires come from day 63 after the first vaccine or placebo injection. Built on an Ad26 vector, the vaccine expressed Wuhan-strain SARS-CoV-2 spike.

The sample here was peripheral blood, taken in a trial of Ad26.COV2.S vaccine versus placebo. V is TRBV7-6 and J is TRBJ1-1, with TRBD1 identical over 9 bases. The TCR sequence derives from a person aged 18-65 years who received the Ad26.COV2.S COVID-19 vaccine or a placebo. The CDR3 sequence is CASSLSGQGSNTEAFF. CDR3 sequence (DNA): TGTGCCAGCAGCTTATCGGGACAGGGATCGAACACTGAAGCTTTCTTT.